Following are 7 T cell receptor beta chains from one sample sequenced in a study of early T cells in non-severe SARS-CoV-2 infection. In TCRdb, the 5' RACE reads were re-called with MiXCR into one record per CDR3 protein. Altogether about 100,000 distinct CDR3 sequences are present, roughly 13% being singletons, with the ten largest covering approximately 6.4%. Sequenced material: whole blood. These receptors originate from an adult who was a healthcare worker with PCR-confirmed SARS-CoV-2 infection or an uninfected control (not recorded which).

The chain joins TRBV4-1 to TRBJ2-3; D call uncertain. The germline CDR1 and CDR2 sequences are MGHRA and YSYEKL. Trimming stripped 4 bases from V and 6 bases from J, with 14 bases between. The CDR3 consists of 14 residues. The CDR3 spells CASSPQASSDTQYF. The CDR3 region has the DNA TGCGCCAGCAGCCCCCAAGCTAGTTCCGATACGCAGTATTTT.

This chain connects TRBV3-1 to TRBJ2-1, with D perhaps TRBD2 (5 bases). This CDR3 is built from 14 residues. The V and J ends lost 4 bases and 7 bases respectively, with 14 bases between them. Germline loops: CDR1 LGHDT, CDR2 YNNKEL (reference sequence). The CDR3 protein is CASSRSSVGNEQFF. CDR3 in DNA: TGTGCCAGCAGCCGGAGTAGCGTCGGGAATGAGCAGTTCTTC.

V is TRBV10-3 and J is TRBJ1-5; D is unresolved. The length of the CDR3 is 12 residues. Germline CDR1 and CDR2: ENHRY and SYGVKD. V gave up 2 bases and J gave up 7 bases, with 6 bases separating them. The chain's CDR3 is CAISEQRQPQHF. In DNA form, the CDR3 reads TGTGCCATCAGTGAGCAGAGACAGCCCCAGCATTTT.

V gene TRBV27 combines with J gene TRBJ2-1, with TRBD1 matching 8 bases. Germline CDR1 is MNHEY and CDR2 is SMNVEV (reference sequence). Unmatched junction bases numbered 10, after V lost 6 bases and J lost 6 bases. This CDR3 contains 15 residues. CDR3 residues: CASSTGQGGCNEQFF. The CDR3 DNA sequence: TGTGCCAGCAGCACCGGACAGGGTGGCTGCAATGAGCAGTTCTTC.

The J gene is TRBJ2-7, the V gene TRBV9; 8 bases fit TRBD2. Germline assignment: CDR1 SGDLS and CDR2 YYNGEE. The CDR3 has 17 amino acids. V gave up 0 bases and J gave up 1 base; unmatched junction bases: 9. CDR3 amino acids: CASSVGSPAGASYEQYF. The CDR3 nucleotides read TGTGCCAGCAGCGTAGGTAGTCCAGCGGGAGCTTCCTACGAGCAGTACTTC.

The chain has TRBV9 and TRBJ2-1, with D unclear. CDR3 length: 9 amino acids. The ends were cut back, 2 bases at V and 10 bases at J, with 1 base in the middle. Germline CDR1 is SGDLS and CDR2 is YYNGEE. This CDR3 is CASSVEQFF. The CDR3, as DNA: TGTGCCAGCAGCGTGGAGCAGTTCTTC.

This clonotype was picked up a small number of times. This chain connects TRBV5-1 to TRBJ1-1; no reliable D call. The CDR3 spans 15 residues. Germline V lookup: CDR1 SGHRS, CDR2 YFSETQ. With 1 base removed from V and 0 bases from J, the gap between germline ends came to 10 bases. CDR3 nucleotide sequence: TGCGCCAGCAGCTTGACGGGGAAGATGAACACTGAAGCTTTCTTT. Its translation: CASSLTGKMNTEAFF.